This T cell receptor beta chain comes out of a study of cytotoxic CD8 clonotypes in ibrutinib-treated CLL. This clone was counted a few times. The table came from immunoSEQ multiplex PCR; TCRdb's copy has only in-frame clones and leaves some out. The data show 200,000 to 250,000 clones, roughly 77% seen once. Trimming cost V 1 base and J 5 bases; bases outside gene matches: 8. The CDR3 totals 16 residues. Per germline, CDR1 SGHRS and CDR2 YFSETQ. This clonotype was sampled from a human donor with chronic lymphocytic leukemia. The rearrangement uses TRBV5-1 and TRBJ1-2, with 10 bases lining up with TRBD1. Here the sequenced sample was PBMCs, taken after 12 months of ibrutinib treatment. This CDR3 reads CASSLFGTGVEYGYTF. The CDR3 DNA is TGCGCCAGCAGCTTGTTCGGGACAGGGGTAGAATATGGCTACACCTTC.